A selection of T cell receptor beta chains follows, all from one sample in a study of cytomegalovirus exposure and HLA in healthy donors. Sequencing was performed with immunoSEQ multiplex PCR; in TCRdb, only in-frame clones are kept and a portion is missing. Of some 84,000 clones in the sample, roughly 80% are singletons; the top ten hold around 2.1%. Sample: PBMCs. These receptors came from a boy aged 5 to 17 in good health and CMV-seronegative. Both conserved end residues are trimmed from each CDR3. The order of the fields is CDR3 protein, D gene, V gene, J gene. The D gene is left open where the match is weak.

CDR3 protein: ASSQDPATGEAF
D gene: .
V gene: TRBV4-1
J gene: TRBJ1-1

CDR3 protein: ASSQERGGHIYGYT
D gene: .
V gene: TRBV4-3
J gene: TRBJ1-2

CDR3 protein: SGSEGRDEQY
D gene: .
V gene: TRBV29-1
J gene: TRBJ2-7

CDR3 protein: ASSVDRGWNSPLH
D gene: TRBD1
V gene: TRBV9
J gene: TRBJ1-6

CDR3 protein: ASIGGAGEKLF
D gene: .
V gene: TRBV28
J gene: TRBJ1-4

CDR3 protein: ASSMRGSGSGSYNEQF
D gene: TRBD2
V gene: TRBV19
J gene: TRBJ2-1

CDR3 protein: ASSGSGEQY
D gene: TRBD2
V gene: TRBV5-1
J gene: TRBJ2-3

CDR3 protein: AWSQPTGSGNTIY
D gene: TRBD1
V gene: TRBV30
J gene: TRBJ1-3

CDR3 protein: ASRTAYQPQH
D gene: .
V gene: TRBV19
J gene: TRBJ1-5

CDR3 protein: ASSLGRWGTDTQY
D gene: .
V gene: TRBV7-9
J gene: TRBJ2-3

CDR3 protein: AIRRTSGDGDEQF
D gene: TRBD2
V gene: TRBV10-3
J gene: TRBJ2-1

CDR3 protein: ASSYLIRGVDEQF
D gene: TRBD2
V gene: TRBV6-6
J gene: TRBJ2-1

CDR3 protein: ASTQGQNTEAF
D gene: .
V gene: TRBV7-3
J gene: TRBJ1-1

CDR3 protein: ASRGDSSYEQY
D gene: .
V gene: TRBV6-5
J gene: TRBJ2-7

CDR3 protein: ASNSGQREVTDTQY
D gene: TRBD2
V gene: TRBV6-9
J gene: TRBJ2-3

CDR3 protein: ASSLGPQAPPYEQY
D gene: .
V gene: TRBV11-2
J gene: TRBJ2-7

CDR3 protein: ASSRFYSDTGELF
D gene: .
V gene: TRBV7-9
J gene: TRBJ2-2

CDR3 protein: ASSLVSVGGARETQY
D gene: .
V gene: TRBV5-4
J gene: TRBJ2-5